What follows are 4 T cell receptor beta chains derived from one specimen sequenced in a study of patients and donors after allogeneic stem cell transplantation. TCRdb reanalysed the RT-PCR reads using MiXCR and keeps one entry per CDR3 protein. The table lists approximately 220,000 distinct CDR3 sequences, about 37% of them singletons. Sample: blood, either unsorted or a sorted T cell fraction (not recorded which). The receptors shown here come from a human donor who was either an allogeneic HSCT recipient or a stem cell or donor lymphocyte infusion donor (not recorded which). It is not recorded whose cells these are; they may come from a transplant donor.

CDR3 region: CASSYSNQPQHF. The CDR3 nucleotides read TGTGCCAGCAGTTATAGCAATCAGCCCCAGCATTTT. The chain recombines TRBV12-3 or TRBV12-4 with TRBJ1-5; D is unclear. The CDR3 runs 12 residues. Trimming removed 4 bases at V and 0 bases at J, with 1 base between.

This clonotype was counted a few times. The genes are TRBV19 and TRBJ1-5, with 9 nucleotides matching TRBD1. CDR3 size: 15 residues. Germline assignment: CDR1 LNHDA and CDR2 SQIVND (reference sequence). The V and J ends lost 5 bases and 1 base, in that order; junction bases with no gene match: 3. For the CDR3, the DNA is TGTGCCAGTAGTCAAGGACAGGGGAGCAATCAGCCCCAGCATTTT. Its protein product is CASSQGQGSNQPQHF.

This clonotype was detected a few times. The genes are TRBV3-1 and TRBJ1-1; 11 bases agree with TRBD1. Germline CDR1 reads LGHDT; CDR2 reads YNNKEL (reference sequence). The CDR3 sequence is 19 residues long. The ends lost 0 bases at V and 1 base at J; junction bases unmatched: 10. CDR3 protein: CASSQDRRTGGYENTEAFF. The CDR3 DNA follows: TGTGCCAGCAGCCAAGATCGTCGGACAGGGGGCTATGAGAACACTGAAGCTTTCTTT.

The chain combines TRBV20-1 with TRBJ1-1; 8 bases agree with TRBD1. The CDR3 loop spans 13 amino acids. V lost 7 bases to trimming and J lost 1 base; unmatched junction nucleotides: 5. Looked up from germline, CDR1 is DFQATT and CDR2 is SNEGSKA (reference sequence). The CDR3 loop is CSVPGTGNTEAFF. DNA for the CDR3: TGCAGTGTTCCCGGGACAGGGAACACTGAAGCTTTCTTT.